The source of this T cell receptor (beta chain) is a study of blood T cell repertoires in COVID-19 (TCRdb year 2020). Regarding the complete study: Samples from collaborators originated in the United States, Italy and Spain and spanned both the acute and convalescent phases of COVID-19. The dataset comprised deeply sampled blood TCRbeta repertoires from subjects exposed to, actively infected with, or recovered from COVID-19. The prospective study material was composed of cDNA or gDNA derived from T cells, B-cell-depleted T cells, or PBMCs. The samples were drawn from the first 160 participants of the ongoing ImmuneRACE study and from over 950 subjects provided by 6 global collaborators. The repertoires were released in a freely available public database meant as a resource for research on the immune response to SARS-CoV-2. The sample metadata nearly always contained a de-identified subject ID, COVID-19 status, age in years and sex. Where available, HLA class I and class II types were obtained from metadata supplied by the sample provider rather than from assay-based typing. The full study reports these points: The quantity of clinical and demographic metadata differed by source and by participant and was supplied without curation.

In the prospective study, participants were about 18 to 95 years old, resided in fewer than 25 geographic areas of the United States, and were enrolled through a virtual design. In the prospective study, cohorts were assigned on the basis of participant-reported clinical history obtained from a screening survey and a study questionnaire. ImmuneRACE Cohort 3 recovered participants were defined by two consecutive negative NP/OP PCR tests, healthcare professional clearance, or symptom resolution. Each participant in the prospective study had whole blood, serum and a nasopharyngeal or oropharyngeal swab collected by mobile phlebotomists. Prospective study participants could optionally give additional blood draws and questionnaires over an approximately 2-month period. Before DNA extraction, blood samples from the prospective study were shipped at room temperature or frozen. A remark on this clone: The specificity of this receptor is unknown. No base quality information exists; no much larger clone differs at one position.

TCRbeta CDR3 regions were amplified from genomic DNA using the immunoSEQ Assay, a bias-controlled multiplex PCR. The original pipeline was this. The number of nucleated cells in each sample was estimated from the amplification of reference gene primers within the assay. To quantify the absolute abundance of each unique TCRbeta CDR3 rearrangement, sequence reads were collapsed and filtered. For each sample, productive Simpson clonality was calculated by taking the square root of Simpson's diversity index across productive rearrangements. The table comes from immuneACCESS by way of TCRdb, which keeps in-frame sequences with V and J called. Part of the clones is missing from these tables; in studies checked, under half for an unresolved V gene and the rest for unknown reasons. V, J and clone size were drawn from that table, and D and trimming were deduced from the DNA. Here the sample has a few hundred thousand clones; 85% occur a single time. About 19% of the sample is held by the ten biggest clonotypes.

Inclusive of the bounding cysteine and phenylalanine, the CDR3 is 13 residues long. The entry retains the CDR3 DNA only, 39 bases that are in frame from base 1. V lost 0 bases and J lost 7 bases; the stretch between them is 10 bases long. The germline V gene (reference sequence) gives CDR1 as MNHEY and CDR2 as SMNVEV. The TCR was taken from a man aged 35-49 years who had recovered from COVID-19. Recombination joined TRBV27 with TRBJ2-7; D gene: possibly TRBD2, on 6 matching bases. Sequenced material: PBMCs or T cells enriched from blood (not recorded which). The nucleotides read TGTGCCAGCAGTTTATCTGGAGGAGGGGAGCAGTACTTC. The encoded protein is CASSLSGGGEQYF.